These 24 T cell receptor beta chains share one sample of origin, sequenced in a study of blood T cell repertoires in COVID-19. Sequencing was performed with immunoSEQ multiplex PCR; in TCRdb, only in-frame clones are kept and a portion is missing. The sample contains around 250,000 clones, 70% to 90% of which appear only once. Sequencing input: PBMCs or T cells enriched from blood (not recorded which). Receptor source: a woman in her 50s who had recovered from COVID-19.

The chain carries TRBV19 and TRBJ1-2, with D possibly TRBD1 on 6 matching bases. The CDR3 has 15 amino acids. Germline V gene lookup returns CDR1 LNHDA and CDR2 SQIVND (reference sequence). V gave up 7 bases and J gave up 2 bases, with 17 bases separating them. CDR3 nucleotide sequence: TGTGCCAGTACCCAGGACAGCTCTTGGAACTATGGCTACACCTTC. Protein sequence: CASTQDSSWNYGYTF. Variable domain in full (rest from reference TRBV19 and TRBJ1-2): DGGITQSPKYLFRKEGQNVTLSCEQNLNHDAMYWYRQDPGQGLRLIYYSQIVNDFQKGDIAEGYSVSREKKESFPLTVTSAQKNPTAFYLCASTQDSSWNYGYTFGSGTRLTVV.

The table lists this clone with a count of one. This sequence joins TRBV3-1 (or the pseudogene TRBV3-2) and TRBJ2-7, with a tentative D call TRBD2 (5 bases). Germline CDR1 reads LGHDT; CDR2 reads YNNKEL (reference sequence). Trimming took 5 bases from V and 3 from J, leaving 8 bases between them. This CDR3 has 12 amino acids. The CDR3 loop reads CASSSRDYEQYF. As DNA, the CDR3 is TGTGCCAGCAGCTCTCGGGACTACGAGCAGTACTTC.

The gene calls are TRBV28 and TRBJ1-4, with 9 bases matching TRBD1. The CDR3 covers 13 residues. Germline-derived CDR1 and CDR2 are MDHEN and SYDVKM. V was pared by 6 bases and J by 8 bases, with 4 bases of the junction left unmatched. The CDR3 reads CASRGTGKEKLFF. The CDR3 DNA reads TGTGCCAGCAGGGGGACAGGGAAAGAAAAACTGTTTTTT. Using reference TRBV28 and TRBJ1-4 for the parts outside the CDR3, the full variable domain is DVKVTQSSRYLVKRTGEKVFLECVQDMDHENMFWYRQDPGLGLRLIYFSYDVKMKEKGDIPEGYSVSREKKERFSLILESASTNQTSMYLCASRGTGKEKLFFGSGTQLSVL.

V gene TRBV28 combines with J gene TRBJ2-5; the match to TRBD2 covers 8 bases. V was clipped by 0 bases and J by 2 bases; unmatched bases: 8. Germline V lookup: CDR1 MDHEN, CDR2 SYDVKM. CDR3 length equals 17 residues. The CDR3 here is CASSLWGGTSGQETQYF. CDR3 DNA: TGTGCCAGCAGTTTATGGGGAGGGACTAGTGGACAAGAGACCCAGTACTTC.

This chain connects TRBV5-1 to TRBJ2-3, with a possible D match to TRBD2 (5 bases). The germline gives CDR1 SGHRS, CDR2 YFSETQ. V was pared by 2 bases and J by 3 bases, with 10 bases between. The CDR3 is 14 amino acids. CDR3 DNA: TGCGCCAGCAGCTTCGGCCGAGGGACAGATACGCAGTATTTT. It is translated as CASSFGRGTDTQYF.

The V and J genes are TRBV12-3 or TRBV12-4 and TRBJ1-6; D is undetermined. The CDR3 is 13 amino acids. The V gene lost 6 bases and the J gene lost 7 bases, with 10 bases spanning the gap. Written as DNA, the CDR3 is TGTGCCAGCAGGGGTACAGAGAATTCACCCCTCCACTTT. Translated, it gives CASRGTENSPLHF.

The CDR3 nucleotides are TGTGCCAGTGCTCCGGACATACTCACCGGGGAGCTGTTTTTT. It codes for CASAPDILTGELFF. The chain combines TRBV19 with TRBJ2-2, with TRBD1 as a possible D gene (5 bases). The CDR3 extends over 14 amino acids. Trimming removed 8 bases at V and 4 bases at J, with 14 bases between. Germline V gives CDR1 LNHDA, CDR2 SQIVND (reference sequence).

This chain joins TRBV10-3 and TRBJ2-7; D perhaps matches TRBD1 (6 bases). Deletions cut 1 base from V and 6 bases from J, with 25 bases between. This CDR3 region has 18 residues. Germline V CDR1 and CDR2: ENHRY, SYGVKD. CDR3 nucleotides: TGTGCCATCAGTGAGTGGTACAGGGCTTCACCTTCCTCATCCGAGCAGTACTTC. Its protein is CAISEWYRASPSSSEQYF.

CDR3: CASSETRRDTEAFF. CDR3 in DNA: TGTGCCAGCAGTGAAACCCGGCGGGACACTGAAGCTTTCTTT. The rearrangement uses TRBV28 and TRBJ1-1, with D uncertain. Trimming left V 5 bases short and J 3 bases short, with 13 bases between. The germline gives CDR1 MDHEN, CDR2 SYDVKM. This CDR3 spans 14 amino acids.

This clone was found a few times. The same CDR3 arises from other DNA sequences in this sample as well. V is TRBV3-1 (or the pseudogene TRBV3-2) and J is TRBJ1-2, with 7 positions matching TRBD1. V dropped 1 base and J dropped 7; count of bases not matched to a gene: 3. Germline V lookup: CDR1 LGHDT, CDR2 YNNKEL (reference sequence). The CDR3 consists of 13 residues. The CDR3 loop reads CASSQAGGGGYTF. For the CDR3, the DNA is TGTGCCAGCAGCCAAGCAGGGGGAGGTGGCTACACCTTC.

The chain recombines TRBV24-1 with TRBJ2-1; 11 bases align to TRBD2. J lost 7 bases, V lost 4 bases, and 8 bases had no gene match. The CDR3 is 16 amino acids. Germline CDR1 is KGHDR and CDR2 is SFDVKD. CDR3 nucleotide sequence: TGTGCCACCAGTGACCGTACTAGCGGGAGCGGGAATGAGCAGTTCTTC. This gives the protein CATSDRTSGSGNEQFF.

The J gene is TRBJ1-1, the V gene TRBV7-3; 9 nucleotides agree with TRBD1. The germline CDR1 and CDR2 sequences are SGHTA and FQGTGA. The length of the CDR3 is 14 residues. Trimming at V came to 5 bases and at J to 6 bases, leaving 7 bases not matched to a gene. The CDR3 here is CASSLTGGKAEAFF. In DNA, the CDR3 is TGTGCCAGCAGCCTCACAGGGGGCAAAGCTGAAGCTTTCTTT.

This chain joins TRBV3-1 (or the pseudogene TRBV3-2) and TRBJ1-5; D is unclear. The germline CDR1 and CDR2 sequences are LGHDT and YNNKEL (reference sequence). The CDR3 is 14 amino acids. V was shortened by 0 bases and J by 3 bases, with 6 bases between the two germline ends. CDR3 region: CASSQDTYNQPQHF. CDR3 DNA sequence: TGTGCCAGCAGCCAAGATACCTACAATCAGCCCCAGCATTTT.

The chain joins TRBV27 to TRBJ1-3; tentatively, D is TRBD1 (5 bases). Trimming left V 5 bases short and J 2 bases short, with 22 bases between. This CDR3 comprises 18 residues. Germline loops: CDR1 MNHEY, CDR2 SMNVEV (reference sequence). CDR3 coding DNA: TGTGCCAGCAGTCTTACCCCGGGTCTGGGGCGCACTGGAAACACCATATATTTT. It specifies CASSLTPGLGRTGNTIYF.

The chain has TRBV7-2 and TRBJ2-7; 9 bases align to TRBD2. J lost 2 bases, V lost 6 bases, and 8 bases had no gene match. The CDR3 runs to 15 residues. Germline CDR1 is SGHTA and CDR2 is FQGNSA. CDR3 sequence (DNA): TGTGCCAGCAGACCGACTAGCGGATACACCTACGAGCAGTACTTC. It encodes CASRPTSGYTYEQYF.

The DNA for the CDR3 is TGTGCCAGCAGTCCAAGCACAACAGGGCATCAGCCCCAGCATTTT. It encodes CASSPSTTGHQPQHF. The chain couples TRBV28 to TRBJ1-5, with D perhaps matching TRBD1 (6 bases). Per the germline V gene, CDR1 is MDHEN and CDR2 is SYDVKM. Trimming removed 5 bases at V and 5 bases at J, with 16 bases between. The CDR3 runs to 15 residues.

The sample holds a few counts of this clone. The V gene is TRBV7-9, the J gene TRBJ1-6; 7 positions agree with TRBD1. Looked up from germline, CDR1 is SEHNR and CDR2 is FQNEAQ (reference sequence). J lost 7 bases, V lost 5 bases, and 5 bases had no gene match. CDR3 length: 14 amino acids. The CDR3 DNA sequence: TGTGCCAGCAGCCCCGGGACAGACAATTCACCCCTCCACTTT. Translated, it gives CASSPGTDNSPLHF.

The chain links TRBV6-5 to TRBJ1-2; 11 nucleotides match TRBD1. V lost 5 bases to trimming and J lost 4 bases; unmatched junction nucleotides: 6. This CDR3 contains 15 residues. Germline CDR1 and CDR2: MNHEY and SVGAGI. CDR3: CASSPGTGGSYGYTF. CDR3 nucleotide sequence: TGTGCCAGCAGTCCGGGGACAGGGGGTAGCTATGGCTACACCTTC.

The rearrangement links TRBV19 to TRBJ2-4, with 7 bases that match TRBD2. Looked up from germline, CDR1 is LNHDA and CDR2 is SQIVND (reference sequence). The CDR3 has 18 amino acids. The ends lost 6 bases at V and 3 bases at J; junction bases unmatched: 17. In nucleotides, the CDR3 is TGTGCCAGTAGCCGCGGGGGAGGGCGCAACCTGGTCAAAAACATTCAGTACTTC. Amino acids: CASSRGGGRNLVKNIQYF.

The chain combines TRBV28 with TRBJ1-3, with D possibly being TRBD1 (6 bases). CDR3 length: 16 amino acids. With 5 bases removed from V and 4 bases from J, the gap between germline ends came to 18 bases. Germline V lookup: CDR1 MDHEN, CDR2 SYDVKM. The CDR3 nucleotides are TGTGCCAGCAGTCCTCCCCTGACAGGATCGGGAAACACCATATATTTT. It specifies CASSPPLTGSGNTIYF. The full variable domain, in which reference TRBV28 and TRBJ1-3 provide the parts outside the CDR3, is DVKVTQSSRYLVKRTGEKVFLECVQDMDHENMFWYRQDPGLGLRLIYFSYDVKMKEKGDIPEGYSVSREKKERFSLILESASTNQTSMYLCASSPPLTGSGNTIYFGEGSWLTVV.

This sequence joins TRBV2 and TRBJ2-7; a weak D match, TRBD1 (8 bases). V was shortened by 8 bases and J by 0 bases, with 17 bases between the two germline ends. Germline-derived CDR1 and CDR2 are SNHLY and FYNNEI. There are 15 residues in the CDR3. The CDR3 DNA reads TGTGCCAGCTTCAGGACAGGGACTACCTCCTACGAGCAGTACTTC. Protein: CASFRTGTTSYEQYF.

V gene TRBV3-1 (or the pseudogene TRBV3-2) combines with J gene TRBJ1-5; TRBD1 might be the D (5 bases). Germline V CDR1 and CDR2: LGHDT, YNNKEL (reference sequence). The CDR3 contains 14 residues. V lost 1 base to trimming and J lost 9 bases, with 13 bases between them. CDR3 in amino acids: CASSQGSYRGPQHF. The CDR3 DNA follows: TGTGCCAGCAGCCAAGGGTCATATAGGGGGCCCCAGCATTTT.

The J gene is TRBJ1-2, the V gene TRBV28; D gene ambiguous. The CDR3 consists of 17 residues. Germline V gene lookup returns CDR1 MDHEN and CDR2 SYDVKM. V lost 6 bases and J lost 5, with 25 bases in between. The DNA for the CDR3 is TGTGCCAGCAGACCCCCCTATGCGCTACCGATAAGTTATGGCTACACCTTC. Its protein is CASRPPYALPISYGYTF.

The CDR3 is CASSGGTGKPGETQYF. CDR3 DNA: TGTGCCAGCAGCGGCGGGACAGGTAAGCCGGGTGAGACCCAGTACTTC. This rearrangement joins TRBV21-1 to TRBJ2-5; TRBD1, the table's D call, was not compared with the DNA. TRBV21-1 represents a pseudogene. The CDR3 is made up of 16 amino acids.